The 16 T cell receptor beta chains given below trace back to one sample, sequenced in a study of cytomegalovirus exposure and HLA in healthy donors. PCR was performed using 60 Vbeta and 13 Jbeta primers. TCRdb's table, derived via immunoSEQ multiplex PCR, lists solely in-frame clones and lacks some. Among more than 140,000 clones listed, about three quarters were seen once. Input material: PBMCs. All receptors derive from a male donor in good health and CMV-seronegative.

J is TRBJ1-2 and V is TRBV4-2; the D is unclear. V lost 0 bases to trimming and J lost 4 bases, with 9 bases between them. The CDR3 sequence is 14 residues long. Per the germline V gene, CDR1 is LGHNA and CDR2 is YNFKEQ. The CDR3 is CASSQEDGAYGYTF. CDR3 coding DNA: TGTGCCAGCAGCCAAGAAGACGGAGCCTATGGCTACACCTTC.

V usage is TRBV29-1 and J usage is TRBJ2-1; TRBD1 matches at 10 bases. V lost 7 bases to trimming and J lost 4 bases; unmatched junction nucleotides: 1. This CDR3 region has 12 residues. Germline values: CDR1 SQVTM, CDR2 ANQGSEA. The CDR3 sequence: CSGDRGYNEQFF. CDR3 DNA: TGCAGCGGGGACAGGGGATACAATGAGCAGTTCTTC.

This clone came up a few times. The chain uses TRBV29-1 and TRBJ2-7; 8 nucleotides agree with TRBD2. Germline V gene lookup returns CDR1 SQVTM and CDR2 ANQGSEA. With V trimmed by 1 base and J by 2 bases, 1 base remained unmatched. The CDR3 totals 13 residues. CDR3 in amino acids: CSVEAGGTYEQYF. The CDR3, as DNA: TGCAGCGTTGAAGCGGGGGGGACCTACGAGCAGTACTTC.

As to this clone: The sample contains more than one DNA sequence encoding this CDR3. The chain is built from TRBV2 and TRBJ1-1; tentative D call: TRBD1 (6 bases). Germline V gives CDR1 SNHLY, CDR2 FYNNEI. CDR3 size: 13 residues. Trimming removed 6 bases from V and 7 bases from J, with 15 bases in between. As DNA, the CDR3 is TGTGCCAGCAGCGGGGGGCAGGGCTTTGAAGCTTTCTTT. Translated: CASSGGQGFEAFF.

The rearrangement joins TRBV7-8 to TRBJ1-6; 8 bases line up with TRBD1. Per germline, CDR1 SGHVS and CDR2 FQNEAQ. The CDR3 is made up of 15 amino acids. V shed 5 bases, J shed 4 bases, and the junction held 4 bases outside the gene matches. CDR3 bases: TGTGCCAGCAGCCCCGGACAGGGATATAATTCACCCCTCCACTTT. Translation: CASSPGQGYNSPLHF.

This chain joins TRBV4-1 and TRBJ1-5, with a possible D match to TRBD1 (6 bases). This CDR3 has 14 amino acids. In germline, CDR1 is MGHRA, CDR2 YSYEKL. With 3 bases removed from V and 4 bases from J, the gap between germline ends came to 10 bases. The chain's CDR3 is CASSQTGRNQPQHF. CDR3 nucleotides: TGCGCCAGCAGCCAGACAGGTCGTAATCAGCCCCAGCATTTT.

This clone showed up just a few times. This chain links TRBV19 with TRBJ1-2; unclear D gene. V was trimmed by 5 bases and J by 4 bases, leaving 8 bases between them. Germline V gene sequence: CDR1 LNHDA, CDR2 SQIVND (reference sequence). This CDR3 is 12 amino acids long. The CDR3 here is CASSSYSYGYTF. The CDR3 region has the DNA TGTGCCAGTAGTTCATACAGCTATGGCTACACCTTC.

This rearrangement joins TRBV18 to TRBJ2-2, with D tentatively TRBD2 (5 bases). V was trimmed by 7 bases and J by 1 base, leaving 10 bases between them. The length of the CDR3 is 14 residues. The germline V gene encodes CDR1 KGHSH and CDR2 LQKENI. CDR3 DNA: TGTGCCAGCTTGGAGGTGATGAACACCGGGGAGCTGTTTTTT. Amino acid sequence: CASLEVMNTGELFF.

The rearrangement uses TRBV7-9 and TRBJ1-3; a weak D match, TRBD1 (6 bases). Germline lookup yields CDR1 SEHNR and CDR2 FQNEAQ (reference sequence). The CDR3 runs 13 residues. Trimming took 7 bases from V and 2 from J, leaving 9 bases between them. The CDR3 bases are TGTGCCAGCAAACGGGACACTGGAAACACCATATATTTT. This gives the protein CASKRDTGNTIYF.

This clone was seen more than once but under ten times. This sequence joins TRBV10-3 and TRBJ1-2, with TRBD1 identical over 10 bases. There are 15 residues in the CDR3. With 6 bases clipped from V and 7 bases from J, the junction kept 11 bases outside the gene matches. Germline V gives CDR1 ENHRY, CDR2 SYGVKD. The chain's CDR3 is CAISKLGQGTSGYTF. CDR3 bases: TGTGCCATCAGCAAGCTGGGACAGGGGACTAGTGGCTACACCTTC.

This chain connects TRBV5-1 to TRBJ2-5; D may be TRBD1 (6 bases). The germline gives CDR1 SGHRS, CDR2 YFSETQ. V was clipped by 0 bases and J by 2 bases, with 8 bases between them. The CDR3 is 14 amino acids. DNA of the CDR3: TGCGCCAGCAGCTTGGAGCAGGGGCAAGAGACCCAGTACTTC. Residues: CASSLEQGQETQYF. The full variable domain, its missing parts supplied by reference TRBV5-1 and TRBJ2-5, is KAGVTQTPRYLIKTRGQQVTLSCSPISGHRSVSWYQQTPGQGLQFLFEYFSETQRNKGNFPGRFSGRQFSNSRSEMNVSTLELGDSALYLCASSLEQGQETQYFGPGTRLLVL.

The V call is TRBV2, the J call TRBJ1-1; no firm D call. V was trimmed by 5 bases and J by 1 base, leaving 11 bases between them. Germline CDR1 reads SNHLY; CDR2 reads FYNNEI. This CDR3 region has 14 residues. The CDR3 reads CASSSRTGNTEAFF. For the CDR3, the DNA is TGTGCCAGCAGTTCCCGGACTGGGAACACTGAAGCTTTCTTT.

The chain links TRBV6-6 to TRBJ2-3, with 14 bases identical to TRBD2. V was clipped by 5 bases and J by 4 bases; unmatched bases: 5. Germline values: CDR1 MNHNY, CDR2 SVGAGI (reference sequence). This CDR3 has 16 residues. The CDR3 bases are TGTGCCAGCAGTGGTCGACTAGCGGGAGGGTCAGATACGCAGTATTTT. Encoded protein: CASSGRLAGGSDTQYF.

The chain employs TRBV7-9 and TRBJ1-2; D possibly corresponds to TRBD1 (6 bases). Trimming removed 7 bases from V and 6 bases from J, with 21 bases in between. Germline values: CDR1 SEHNR, CDR2 FQNEAQ (reference sequence). This CDR3 has 15 amino acids. CDR3 region: CASTQPRSGGHGYTF. CDR3 nucleotides: TGTGCCAGCACCCAGCCTCGATCGGGGGGCCATGGCTACACCTTC.

The V and J genes are TRBV6-1 and TRBJ2-5; D possibly corresponds to TRBD2 (5 bases). CDR3 length equals 13 residues. Germline loops: CDR1 MNHNS, CDR2 SASEGT. Between the trimmed V and J ends, which lost 5 bases and 3 bases, there was a span of 10 bases. The CDR3 bases are TGTGCCAGCAGTAGGGAGACAAAAGAGACCCAGTACTTC. Its protein is CASSRETKETQYF.

This chain's CDR3 is CASSQDIAGGVETQYF. CDR3 DNA: TGCGCCAGCAGCCAAGATATAGCGGGGGGTGTGGAGACCCAGTACTTC. V and J are TRBV4-3 and TRBJ2-5, with 10 bases fitting TRBD2. CDR3 length: 16 amino acids. Trimming cost V 0 bases and J 5 bases; bases outside gene matches: 6. The germline gives CDR1 LGHNA, CDR2 YSLEER.